This T cell receptor beta chain is drawn from a study of T cells in Graves' hyperthyroidism and ophthalmopathy (dated by TCRdb to between 2017 and 2020). With regard to the full study: Peripheral blood samples were taken at initial diagnosis, before any treatment was given. A discovery cohort of around 98 patients, roughly 40 with Graves' ophthalmopathy and approximately 60 with stable Graves' hyperthyroidism, was used to find distinguishing TCR V-J signatures. Prospective prediction of ophthalmopathy was tested in an independent validation cohort consisting of some 19 hyperthyroidism patients and over 15 patients who later progressed to ophthalmopathy. The 100 or so discovery patients were randomly divided into training and test sets at a 7:3 ratio. In several Graves' hyperthyroidism patients, the study also compared T-cell repertoires from thyroid tissue with T-cell repertoires from blood. Following sampling, methimazole starting at 30 mg daily was given to hyperthyroidism patients, and high-dose intravenous methylprednisolone was given to ophthalmopathy patients. According to the paper, TCR Vbeta CDR3 sequencing was carried out on around 140 peripheral blood samples, which came from fewer than 50 ophthalmopathy, around 74 hyperthyroidism and roughly 17 progressor patients.

Hyperthyroidism patients were aged 18 to 65 years and newly diagnosed, with disease duration of less than 2 months. Any patient with an uncontrolled infection, another autoimmune disease, pregnancy or lactation was excluded. Diagnoses relied on clinical symptoms, serum thyroxine and TRAb, thyroid ultrasound and orbital computed tomography. Blood from progressor patients was collected at the time of first diagnosis with hyperthyroidism, before any ophthalmopathy symptoms had appeared. PBMCs were separated from approximately 9.9 ml of fresh peripheral blood using Ficoll-Paque density gradient centrifugation. Progressor patients were defined as those initially diagnosed with Graves' hyperthyroidism in whom ophthalmopathy developed during follow-up. Total RNA was extracted with Trizol reagent, and quality was checked on an Agilent 2100 Bioanalyzer. Including cysteine and phenylalanine, the CDR3 has 14 amino acids. The kept DNA is CDR3 alone, 42 bases in frame from the first base. The germline V gene (reference sequence) provides CDR1 DFQATT and CDR2 SNEGSKA.

TCR beta CDR3 regions were amplified from RNA transcripts. For the first round of RT-PCR on the TCR CDR3, the HTBI primer set was used together with the Qiagen OneStep RT-PCR kit. The libraries were constructed in a second round of multiplex PCR and then size-selected and purified. Paired-end sequencing of the libraries was performed with 100 bp reads on an Illumina HiSeq2000. The original pipeline was this. SOAPnuke was used to process the raw data, removing reads that contained adapters or uncalled bases, had a mean Phred below 15, or lacked an exact match to the constant primer or identifier. High-quality paired reads were merged with COPE v1.2.5, and unique nucleotide sequences were defined as clonotypes. MiTCR v1.1 was used to align clonotypes to the IMGT TRBV, TRBD and TRBJ reference segments. Analysis was restricted to V-J combinations with a frequency above 0.0001, which covered 98% to 99.2% of repertoires. A TCS score was defined as the ratio of F50 (clonal expansion) to E x V (chaos), with BLOSUM62-based TCRdist applied between CDR3 peptides within each V-J. Welch's t-statistics and random forest reduced several hundred V-J features to around 14, which were used in a naive Bayes classifier (R e1071). TCRdb cleaned the public reads at Q25 with fastp, built clones with MiXCR and kept in-frame beta chains. Rows are unified per CDR3 protein, each entry keeping the most common DNA and genes. The V and J calls reflect TCRdb's pipeline rather than the authors' work. The sample includes 270,000 or so distinct CDR3 sequences, with about 25% observed a single time. The ten largest clones take up about a quarter of the sample.

This clonotype occurred many times. This receptor's antigen is unknown. An end of the junction differs from the germline gene, which may be a read error. Points the paper makes about the study in general: Ophthalmopathy was separated from stable hyperthyroidism by a 13 V-J signature model, with approximately 90% sensitivity and about 84% specificity obtained in cross-validation and 80%/75% obtained in testing. Most expanded thyroid clonotypes (frequency above 0.001) were also detected in blood, a finding suggesting that blood repertoires may reflect thyroid immune responses. In validation, the model predicted progression to ophthalmopathy with approximately 70% sensitivity and less than 75% specificity, a median of about 6.7 months before onset. No statistical method was used to fix the sample size in advance, and group allocation was not hidden from the investigators.

The sequence derives from a man in his forties with Graves' hyperthyroidism that later progressed to Graves' ophthalmopathy. The V and J genes are TRBV20-1 and TRBJ1-1; tentative D gene TRBD1, with 6 bases matching. Sequencing used blood. This receptor has the CDR3 CSARAGGRDTEASF. The DNA reads TGCAGTGCTAGAGCCGGGGGGAGGGACACTGAAGCTTCCTTT.